These 23 T cell receptor beta chains originate from one sample sequenced in a study of shared clonotypes between healthy human individuals. Assay: immunoSEQ multiplex PCR; the TCRdb copy retains only in-frame clones and omits some. In the table there are about 1 million clones, under 80% of which are singletons. The material sequenced was memory CD4+ T cells sorted from blood. The subset here: CD45RA-negative fraction. Every receptor here comes from a man aged 18 to 29 in good health.

The rearrangement joins TRBV2 to TRBJ1-3; no clear D gene. The length of the CDR3 is 14 residues. Germline V gene sequence: CDR1 SNHLY, CDR2 FYNNEI. The germline V and J ends were trimmed by 7 bases and 4 bases, with 14 bases remaining between them. This CDR3 is CASNPTSMGNTIYF. The CDR3 DNA reads as TGTGCCAGCAATCCTACCAGTATGGGAAACACCATATATTTT.

This clone has more than one count but fewer than ten. The CDR3 DNA is TGTGCCAGCAGCTTAGGAGCGGGCCCCATGGGTGAGCAGTTCTTC. This gives the protein CASSLGAGPMGEQFF. The rearrangement joins TRBV11-1 to TRBJ2-1, with D perhaps TRBD2 (6 bases). The germline V and J ends were trimmed by 1 base and 9 bases, with 16 bases remaining between them. The CDR3 length is 15 residues. Germline CDR1 and CDR2: SGHAT and FQDESV (reference sequence).

V is TRBV5-1 and J is TRBJ2-2; the D gene could be TRBD1 or TRBD2 (5 bases each). Germline V gene data show CDR1 as SGHRS and CDR2 as YFSETQ. Trimming shortened V by 6 bases and J by 7 bases, and 16 bases separated the two germline ends. There are 14 residues in the CDR3. The CDR3 region has the DNA TGCGCCAGCACCGCACGGGGCGCGGGCGGGGAGCTGTTTTTT. This codes for CASTARGAGGELFF.

As to this clone: Other nucleotide sequences in the sample specify the same CDR3. The chain combines TRBV5-5 with TRBJ2-7; D not resolved. CDR3 length: 13 amino acids. V dropped 0 bases and J dropped 4 bases, with 8 bases sitting between them. Germline V gives CDR1 SGHKS, CDR2 YYEKEE (reference sequence). The CDR3, as DNA: TGTGCCAGCAGCTTGGGACACTCGTACGAGCAGTACTTC. Protein: CASSLGHSYEQYF.

The gene calls are TRBV6-1 and TRBJ1-1, with 7 bases fitting TRBD1. V shed 5 bases and J 4 bases; nucleotides not matched to a gene: 10. Germline lookup yields CDR1 MNHNS and CDR2 SASEGT. The CDR3 is 15 amino acids. CDR3 sequence (DNA): TGTGCCAGCAGTAACCGACAGGGAGGAGGCACTGAAGCTTTCTTT. The encoded protein is CASSNRQGGGTEAFF.

V and J are TRBV1 and TRBJ2-2. TRBV1 is annotated as a pseudogene. The length of the CDR3 is 16 residues. CDR3 in DNA: TGCACCAGCAGGGGGTCGGGGGCGCGGGACACCGGGGAGCTGTTTTTT. This sequence encodes CTSRGSGARDTGELFF.

The rearrangement joins TRBV30 to TRBJ1-2; tentatively, D is TRBD1 (6 bases). Deletions cut 5 bases from V and 8 bases from J, with 18 bases between. The CDR3 contains 13 residues. Germline assignment: CDR1 GTSNPN and CDR2 SVGIG (reference sequence). The DNA for the CDR3 is TGTGCCTGGGGGACACCTTCTGCGGGGGGCTACACCTTC. Translating gives CAWGTPSAGGYTF.

The gene calls are TRBV30 and TRBJ1-2; 7 positions agree with TRBD1. The CDR3 runs to 14 residues. The germline CDR1 and CDR2 sequences are GTSNPN and SVGIG (reference sequence). The J segment lost 5 bases and the V segment lost 2 bases, leaving 8 bases of the junction unmatched. The CDR3 sequence is CAWSPGGGGYGYTF. Written as DNA, the CDR3 is TGTGCCTGGAGTCCAGGAGGGGGCGGGTATGGCTACACCTTC.

This clone appeared a single time. The chain has TRBV14 and TRBJ2-3; D gene unclear. Germline CDR1 is SGHDN and CDR2 is FVKESK. V was clipped by 2 bases and J by 2 bases, with 14 bases between them. The CDR3 is made up of 16 amino acids. For the CDR3, the DNA is TGTGCCAGCAGCCAACGGCGGAAGGGAACCACAGATACGCAGTATTTT. Amino acids: CASSQRRKGTTDTQYF.

The gene calls are TRBV10-3 and TRBJ2-7; 10 bases match TRBD1. Germline V gene data show CDR1 as ENHRY and CDR2 as SYGVKD. The CDR3 has 14 amino acids. V lost 10 bases and J lost 5; bases outside the gene matches: 11. Written as DNA, the CDR3 is TGTGCCACCTTACCGACAGGGGGCCATAACGAGCAGTACTTC. Protein: CATLPTGGHNEQYF.

The J gene is TRBJ2-1, the V gene TRBV11-2, with D unresolved. V gave up 0 bases and J gave up 6 bases, with 12 bases separating them. This CDR3 comprises 15 residues. Germline values: CDR1 SGHAT, CDR2 FQNNGV. The CDR3 sequence: CASSLDGADRNEQFF. Written as DNA, the CDR3 is TGTGCCAGCAGCTTAGATGGCGCCGATCGCAATGAGCAGTTCTTC.

The V gene is TRBV4-2, the J gene TRBJ1-1; D unresolved. V dropped 0 bases and J dropped 0 bases, with 5 bases sitting between them. This CDR3 has 14 residues. The V gene's germline CDR1 is LGHNA and CDR2 YNFKEQ. CDR3 sequence: CASSQEGVNTEAFF. Written as DNA, the CDR3 is TGTGCCAGCAGCCAAGAGGGCGTGAACACTGAAGCTTTCTTT.

The V and J genes are TRBV10-2 and TRBJ1-5, with D perhaps TRBD1 (5 bases). The CDR3 has 15 residues. Trimming cost V 2 bases and J 4 bases, with 12 bases left between them. Germline CDR1 and CDR2: WSHSY and SAAADI. CDR3: CASSEQGGGNQPQHF. In DNA form, the CDR3 reads TGCGCCAGCAGTGAGCAGGGTGGCGGGAATCAGCCCCAGCATTTT.

This chain connects TRBV19 to TRBJ2-2; the match to TRBD2 covers 8 bases. The CDR3 totals 14 residues. J gave up 5 bases and V 7 bases, and 6 bases lay outside the gene matches. Germline V gene data show CDR1 as LNHDA and CDR2 as SQIVND (reference sequence). The CDR3, as DNA: TGTGCCAGTATTGGTTTAGCGGGGACCGGGGAGCTGTTTTTT. Translated, it gives CASIGLAGTGELFF. Full variable domain (missing parts from reference TRBV19 and TRBJ2-2): DGGITQSPKYLFRKEGQNVTLSCEQNLNHDAMYWYRQDPGQGLRLIYYSQIVNDFQKGDIAEGYSVSREKKESFPLTVTSAQKNPTAFYLCASIGLAGTGELFFGEGSRLTVL.

The chain uses TRBV4-1 and TRBJ1-5, with a possible D match to TRBD1 (6 bases). This CDR3 is built from 15 residues. Between the trimmed V and J ends, which lost 2 bases and 3 bases, there was a span of 11 bases. Germline CDR1 MGHRA, CDR2 YSYEKL. The CDR3 DNA reads TGCGCCAGCAGCCAACCCCACAGGGACAATCAGCCCCAGCATTTT. Encoded protein: CASSQPHRDNQPQHF.

This rearrangement joins TRBV2 to TRBJ1-6; D not resolved. Germline V gene data show CDR1 as SNHLY and CDR2 as FYNNEI. The CDR3 runs to 16 residues. Trimming pared 4 bases from V and 9 bases from J, leaving 19 bases between. CDR3 amino acids: CASSGTQAKIGSPLHF. The CDR3 nucleotides are TGTGCCAGCAGTGGGACCCAAGCTAAGATAGGTTCACCCCTCCACTTT.

This chain links TRBV10-1 with TRBJ2-3, with a possible D match to TRBD1 (6 bases). The CDR3 runs to 14 residues. V was cut by 3 bases and J by 3 bases, with 10 bases left in between. The germline CDR1 and CDR2 sequences are WNHNN and SYGVQD (reference sequence). The CDR3 DNA is TGCGCCAGCAGTGACTTGAGGGGGACAGATACGCAGTATTTT. Its translation is CASSDLRGTDTQYF.

This clone showed up just a few times. This sequence joins TRBV10-1 and TRBJ2-2; D may be TRBD1 or TRBD2 (5 bases each). The CDR3 consists of 11 residues. The germline gives CDR1 WNHNN, CDR2 SYGVQD (reference sequence). Here the CDR3 DNA reads TGCGCGGGGGTGAACACCGGGGAGCTGTTTTTT. It specifies CAGVNTGELFF.

This rearrangement joins TRBV7-6 to TRBJ1-1; no reliable D call. Trimming stripped 2 bases from V and 5 bases from J, with 12 bases between. Germline V lookup: CDR1 SGHVS, CDR2 FNYEAQ. The CDR3 is made up of 14 amino acids. The CDR3 loop is CASSLTRTATEAFF. CDR3 coding DNA: TGTGCCAGCAGCTTAACCCGGACTGCGACTGAAGCTTTCTTT.

The V call is TRBV5-1, the J call TRBJ1-1; 9 nucleotides match TRBD1. CDR1 and CDR2 from the germline V gene are SGHRS and YFSETQ. V lost 0 bases, J lost 1 base, and 10 bases stayed unmatched. This CDR3 is 18 amino acids long. In nucleotides, the CDR3 is TGCGCCAGCAGCTTGGCCCTCATCAGGGACAGGGAGAACACTGAAGCTTTCTTT. Its translation: CASSLALIRDRENTEAFF.

This clone was seen just once. The rearrangement links TRBV6-5 to TRBJ1-1; a possible D gene is TRBD1 (6 bases). V dropped 0 bases and J dropped 4 bases, with 12 bases sitting between them. The CDR3 is made up of 15 amino acids. In germline, CDR1 is MNHEY, CDR2 SVGAGI. CDR3 region: CASSYSGSGATEAFF. The DNA of the CDR3 is TGTGCCAGCAGTTACTCAGGTTCAGGGGCCACTGAAGCTTTCTTT.

The chain joins TRBV6-6 to TRBJ1-2, with D perhaps matching TRBD1 (6 bases). The CDR3 has 16 residues. Germline V CDR1 and CDR2: MNHNY, SVGAGI (reference sequence). V dropped 5 bases and J dropped 2 bases, with 18 bases sitting between them. The CDR3 region has the DNA TGTGCCAGCAGTCCGGCGTTAGGGCAGGGGAACTATGGCTACACCTTC. It yields the protein CASSPALGQGNYGYTF.

This clone has just a few counts. The chain couples TRBV10-1 to TRBJ1-6, with D possibly matching TRBD1 (6 bases). There are 13 residues in the CDR3. V lost 4 bases, J lost 12 bases, and 13 bases lay in between. Germline CDR1 WNHNN, CDR2 SYGVQD (reference sequence). CDR3 sequence: CASSGSRGGPLHF. CDR3 nucleotides: TGCGCCAGCAGTGGATCCAGAGGGGGACCCCTCCACTTT.